What follows is one TCR beta chain and its context. What it binds is not known. Relying on iRepertoire HTBI primers and Arm-PCR of CDR3 regions, the team built TCR beta libraries. In the original analysis: Identified across the samples were over 50 TRBV segments and about 15 TRBJ segments. TCRdb reanalysed the multiplex PCR reads using MiXCR and keeps one entry per CDR3 protein. Clone size and V and J calls follow TCRdb, not the original study. The sample has over 650,000 distinct CDR3 sequences, approximately 29% seen once. Time point in this sample: persistent/refractory GD, antithyroid drugs over 5 years with positive TRAb. The authors made the TCR library using RNA they extracted from PBMCs. The V and J ends lost 7 bases and 0 bases respectively, with 18 bases between them. This CDR3 spans 16 amino acids. Germline CDR1 and CDR2: SEHNR and FQNEAQ (reference sequence). The sample comes from a study of regulatory T cells in long-lasting Graves disease. As for the study in general: More than 5 years of antithyroid drugs with positive TSH receptor antibodies defined persistent Graves' disease.

Study results and limitations: Patients with persistent disease showed a bias toward TRBV28, TRBJ1-2 and TRBJ2-5.

The TCR originated in a female donor with Graves disease. J is TRBJ1-2 and V is TRBV7-9, with no clear D. The input for sequencing was peripheral blood mononuclear cells (PBMCs), taken when the disease was refractory, from a patient treated with antithyroid drugs. The CDR3 DNA is TGTGCCAGCACCGCGACGAGGGTCCGAGCTAACTATGGCTACACCTTC. Translation: CASTATRVRANYGYTF.